This entry is about one T cell receptor beta chain. The PCR made use of 60 Vbeta and 13 Jbeta primers. Generated by immunoSEQ multiplex PCR, the TCRdb table keeps only in-frame clones and is missing some. The sample holds 130,000 or so clones; approximately 87% are singletons and the top ten take approximately 4.7%. This sample is part of a study of cytomegalovirus exposure and HLA in healthy donors. The CDR3 length is 13 residues. CDR1 is KGHSH and CDR2 is LQKENI in the germline V gene. Trimming stripped 3 bases from V and 3 bases from J, with 8 bases between. The sample comprised PBMCs. The rearrangement joins TRBV18 to TRBJ2-5; a weak D match, TRBD1 (5 bases). This receptor was identified in a woman aged 25 to 39 in good health and CMV-seronegative. CDR3 amino acids: CASSPVREETQYF. The CDR3 nucleotides read TGTGCCAGCTCACCGGTCAGGGAAGAGACCCAGTACTTC.